Presented here are 30 T cell receptor beta chains from one specimen sequenced in a study of OX40 agonist ivuxolimab in advanced cancers. Library method: the immunoSEQ multiplex PCR assay. As stored in TCRdb, this immuneACCESS dataset retains in-frame rearrangements with V and J assigned. A fraction of the clones does not appear; measured against another copy, unresolved V genes explain less than half of the discrepancy, and the remainder lacks a known reason. The sample profile shows about 56,000 clones; over 80% of them were found once. About 4.7% of the sample lies in the top ten. The sequencing used CD4+ or CD8+ T cells sorted from blood, collected in a trial of the OX40 agonist ivuxolimab. The source of these receptors is an adult with an advanced solid tumor such as melanoma, head and neck, liver or kidney cancer.

The rearrangement links TRBV18 to TRBJ1-4; 10 bases are shared with TRBD1. Trimming took 6 bases from V and 6 from J; bases not matched to a gene: 4. CDR3 length equals 14 residues. Germline V CDR1 and CDR2: KGHSH, LQKENI. CDR3 coding DNA: TGTGCCAGCTCTCCGACAGGGGGCCATGAAAAACTGTTTTTT. Translation gives CASSPTGGHEKLFF.

The chain combines TRBV10-3 with TRBJ1-1, with no clear D. Germline V gene sequence: CDR1 ENHRY, CDR2 SYGVKD. Trimming took off 11 bases at V and 1 base at J, with 14 bases between the two ends. The CDR3 is 13 residues long. The CDR3 reads CAAQTRQNTEAFF. The CDR3, as DNA: TGTGCCGCGCAAACTCGACAGAACACTGAAGCTTTCTTT.

The V call is TRBV11-2, the J call TRBJ2-1; 7 bases align to TRBD1. The germline V gene has CDR1 SGHAT and CDR2 FQNNGV. The length of the CDR3 is 16 residues. V dropped 6 bases and J dropped 0; count of bases not matched to a gene: 8. As DNA, the CDR3 is TGTGCCAGCAGTTCCACCCGACAGGGCTCCTACAATGAGCAGTTCTTC. It specifies CASSSTRQGSYNEQFF.

The chain has TRBV4-1 and TRBJ1-3, with unresolved D. The CDR3 extends over 16 amino acids. CDR1 is MGHRA and CDR2 is YSYEKL in the germline V gene. Trimming pared 1 base from V and 2 bases from J, leaving 12 bases between. The CDR3 is CASSQVGTPTGNTIYF. The CDR3 coding sequence is TGCGCCAGCAGCCAAGTGGGAACCCCTACTGGAAACACCATATATTTT.

This clone was picked up one time. The chain has TRBV10-2 and TRBJ2-7, with a weak D call TRBD2 (6 bases). The CDR3 has 14 amino acids. Trimming removed 5 bases from V and 3 bases from J, with 14 bases in between. Germline V gene data show CDR1 as WSHSY and CDR2 as SAAADI. CDR3 amino acids: CASSTDYGGYEQYF. DNA of the CDR3: TGCGCCAGCAGTACGGACTATGGGGGCTACGAGCAGTACTTC.

The J gene is TRBJ1-1, the V gene TRBV18, with D perhaps matching TRBD1 (6 bases). CDR1 and CDR2 from the germline V gene are KGHSH and LQKENI. CDR3 length: 15 residues. V was pared by 0 bases and J by 2 bases, with 10 bases between. This chain's CDR3 is CASSPPTGPNTEAFF. The CDR3, as DNA: TGTGCCAGCTCACCACCAACAGGGCCCAACACTGAAGCTTTCTTT.

The chain has TRBV29-1 and TRBJ2-7, with a tentative D call TRBD1 (5 bases). Trimming took off 7 bases at V and 2 bases at J, with 9 bases between the two ends. Germline lookup yields CDR1 SQVTM and CDR2 ANQGSEA. This CDR3 has 11 amino acids. The CDR3 bases are TGCAGCGCTACAGGTGCCTACGAGCAGTACTTC. It is translated as CSATGAYEQYF.

The chain uses TRBV28 and TRBJ2-7, with TRBD2 matching 13 bases. Per the germline V gene, CDR1 is MDHEN and CDR2 is SYDVKM. The V gene end was trimmed by 7 bases and the J gene end by 1 base; junction bases not matched to a gene: 13. The CDR3 sequence is 18 residues long. The CDR3 coding sequence is TGTGCCAGCAAGCTACTAGCGGGGGGGCCTAAATCTTCCTACGAGCAGTACTTC. Amino acids: CASKLLAGGPKSSYEQYF.

This clone was counted a few times. The chain is built from TRBV19 and TRBJ1-5; TRBD1 matches at 7 bases. The J segment lost 3 bases and the V segment lost 6 bases, leaving 8 bases of the junction unmatched. The CDR3 has 15 residues. From germline, CDR1 is LNHDA and CDR2 SQIVND (reference sequence). The CDR3 spells CASRGQQGNNQPQHF. The CDR3 bases are TGTGCCAGTAGGGGACAACAGGGGAACAATCAGCCCCAGCATTTT.

The chain has TRBV13 and TRBJ2-6; D call uncertain. The V end lost 4 bases, the J end lost 1 base, and 11 bases lay between the germline ends. This CDR3 region has 16 residues. Germline CDR1 PRHDT, CDR2 FYEKMQ (reference sequence). The DNA for the CDR3 is TGTGCCAGCAGCTCCCACAGAGTGTCTGGGGCCAACGTCCTGACTTTC. Amino acid sequence: CASSSHRVSGANVLTF.

V and J are TRBV5-6 and TRBJ2-5, with 7 bases identical to TRBD2. V shed 5 bases, J shed 5 bases, and the junction held 9 bases outside the gene matches. The CDR3 has 14 residues. Germline values: CDR1 SGHDT, CDR2 YYEEEE. CDR3 protein: CASRKRAGRETQYF. In DNA form, the CDR3 reads TGTGCCAGCAGAAAGAGAGCGGGGCGGGAGACCCAGTACTTC.

The chain couples TRBV11-2 to TRBJ1-1; 11 positions agree with TRBD1. V gave up 4 bases and J gave up 0 bases; unmatched junction bases: 7. Germline V gene sequence: CDR1 SGHAT, CDR2 FQNNGV. CDR3 length: 17 residues. CDR3 region: CASSSGTGGIMNTEAFF. CDR3 DNA: TGTGCCAGCAGCTCCGGGACAGGGGGAATCATGAACACTGAAGCTTTCTTT.

The chain links TRBV5-4 to TRBJ2-5; D is possibly TRBD1 (6 bases). V lost 0 bases and J lost 3, with 12 bases in between. In germline, CDR1 is SGHNT, CDR2 YYREEE (reference sequence). The CDR3 covers 15 residues. The chain's CDR3 is CASSLDRATEETQYF. CDR3 bases: TGTGCCAGCAGCTTGGACAGGGCGACCGAAGAGACCCAGTACTTC.

The chain carries TRBV4-1 and TRBJ2-3, with D perhaps given as TRBD1 or TRBD2 (6 bases each). The V gene's germline CDR1 is MGHRA and CDR2 YSYEKL. The germline V and J ends were trimmed by 4 bases and 2 bases, with 16 bases remaining between them. CDR3 size: 16 residues. The CDR3 here is CASSPHQGGPTDTQYF. CDR3 nucleotides: TGCGCCAGCAGCCCGCACCAAGGGGGGCCCACAGATACGCAGTATTTT.

V is TRBV28 and J is TRBJ2-1, with 11 bases fitting TRBD2. V lost 5 bases and J lost 4; bases outside the gene matches: 7. The CDR3 spans 16 residues. Germline assignment: CDR1 MDHEN and CDR2 SYDVKM. The CDR3 here is CASSKPGLAEYNEQFF. The DNA of the CDR3 is TGTGCCAGCAGTAAACCGGGACTAGCGGAATACAATGAGCAGTTCTTC. The full variable domain, its missing parts supplied by reference TRBV28 and TRBJ2-1, is DVKVTQSSRYLVKRTGEKVFLECVQDMDHENMFWYRQDPGLGLRLIYFSYDVKMKEKGDIPEGYSVSREKKERFSLILESASTNQTSMYLCASSKPGLAEYNEQFFGPGTRLTVL.

This clone was recorded a few times. V and J are TRBV5-5 and TRBJ1-6; 7 bases line up with TRBD1. Germline V CDR1 and CDR2: SGHKS, YYEKEE (reference sequence). The CDR3 contains 17 residues. After removal of 4 bases from V and 5 bases from J, the junction contained 12 bases not matched to a gene. For the CDR3, the DNA is TGTGCCAGCAGCGACGTAAAGGGGGCCGCCAATAATTCACCCCTCCACTTT. This sequence encodes CASSDVKGAANNSPLHF.

The chain couples TRBV28 to TRBJ1-2; perhaps TRBD1 as D (6 bases). This CDR3 spans 16 amino acids. The germline V and J ends were trimmed by 3 bases and 7 bases, with 21 bases remaining between them. Germline assignment: CDR1 MDHEN and CDR2 SYDVKM. The CDR3 nucleotides are TGTGCCAGCAGTTTGGGAGGGAACAGGGACCGCGGTGGCTACACCTTC. It translates to CASSLGGNRDRGGYTF.

The chain uses TRBV27 and TRBJ2-1; D is unclear. Trimming stripped 2 bases from V and 2 bases from J, with 10 bases between. CDR1 is MNHEY, CDR2 SMNVEV, per germline (reference sequence). This CDR3 comprises 15 residues. The CDR3 DNA reads as TGTGCCAGCAGTTTAGGGAACGGAGCCTACAATGAGCAGTTCTTC. Its protein is CASSLGNGAYNEQFF.

This chain links TRBV6-5 with TRBJ2-7, with a tentative D call TRBD2 (6 bases). V lost 6 bases and J 2 bases, leaving 14 bases between the germline ends. CDR3 size: 14 residues. CDR1 and CDR2 from the germline V gene are MNHEY and SVGAGI. The CDR3 DNA is TGTGCCAGCAGCTTTAGCGGTCACACCTACGAGCAGTACTTC. Translation gives CASSFSGHTYEQYF.

A remark on this clone: A far larger clone is just one base off, so this is likely a read error. The gene calls are TRBV4-2 and TRBJ2-2; 9 bases map to TRBD1. This CDR3 comprises 17 residues. Germline V gene sequence: CDR1 LGHNA, CDR2 YNFKEQ. The V gene end was trimmed by 0 bases and the J gene end by 7 bases; junction bases not matched to a gene: 9. CDR3 in amino acids: CASSQESGQGSGGELFF. For the CDR3, the DNA is TGTGCCAGCAGCCAAGAATCCGGACAGGGGTCTGGCGGGGAGCTGTTTTTT.

This clone was seen a handful of times. The rearrangement links TRBV5-6 to TRBJ2-1; 15 positions match TRBD2. The CDR3 covers 16 residues. After removal of 3 bases from V and 10 bases from J, the junction contained 8 bases not matched to a gene. Germline V gene sequence: CDR1 SGHDT, CDR2 YYEEEE. The CDR3 nucleotides are TGTGCCAGCAGCTCCTTGGTCGGGACTAGCGGGGGGGAGCAGTTCTTC. This codes for CASSSLVGTSGGEQFF.

The chain uses TRBV27 and TRBJ2-1, with D tentatively TRBD1 or TRBD2 (5 bases each). The V end lost 4 bases, the J end lost 0 bases, and 19 bases lay between the germline ends. Germline CDR1 reads MNHEY; CDR2 reads SMNVEV (reference sequence). The CDR3 has 18 residues. The CDR3 loop reads CASSWGSGKLTSYNEQFF. CDR3 nucleotide sequence: TGTGCCAGCAGTTGGGGGTCAGGGAAACTAACCTCCTACAATGAGCAGTTCTTC.

This clone is a singleton in its sample. The junction differs from germline at one of its ends, possibly a read error. The rearrangement links TRBV14 to TRBJ2-1; TRBD2 matches at 13 bases. Germline V gene lookup returns CDR1 SGHDN and CDR2 FVKESK. The CDR3 runs to 14 residues. The CDR3 sequence is CASSQPGLAGTKIF. The CDR3 DNA reads as TGTGCCAGCAGCCAACCGGGACTAGCGGGAACGAAGATCTTC.

The gene calls are TRBV9 and TRBJ2-4; D is possibly TRBD1 or TRBD2 (6 bases each). There are 15 residues in the CDR3. V gave up 0 bases and J gave up 2 bases, with 9 bases separating them. Germline V gene lookup returns CDR1 SGDLS and CDR2 YYNGEE. CDR3: CASSVAGASKNIQYF. As DNA, the CDR3 is TGTGCCAGCAGCGTAGCGGGGGCTTCCAAAAACATTCAGTACTTC.

The chain combines TRBV5-6 with TRBJ2-3; 9 bases fit TRBD1. The CDR3 totals 15 residues. CDR1 is SGHDT and CDR2 is YYEEEE in the germline V gene. The J segment lost 2 bases and the V segment lost 4 bases, leaving 5 bases of the junction unmatched. The CDR3 DNA follows: TGTGCCAGCAGCCACGGGACAGGGAACACAGATACGCAGTATTTT. Residues: CASSHGTGNTDTQYF.

As concerns this clone: The junction departs from germline at one end; a sequencing error may be responsible. As DNA, the CDR3 is TGTGCCAACAGTTTACGGAAGGAGCTGGTGAGCACAGATACGCAGTATTTT. This gives the protein CANSLRKELVSTDTQYF. This chain links TRBV28 with TRBJ2-3; unclear D gene. CDR1 and CDR2 from the germline V gene are MDHEN and SYDVKM. This CDR3 is built from 17 residues.

This clone was recorded only once. The V and J genes are TRBV18 and TRBJ2-2, with D perhaps TRBD2 (5 bases). The CDR3 consists of 16 residues. Germline V gene lookup returns CDR1 KGHSH and CDR2 LQKENI. V lost 3 bases, J lost 1 base, and 12 bases lay in between. The CDR3 sequence: CASSPGEGKNTGELFF. CDR3 bases: TGTGCCAGCTCACCCGGGGAAGGGAAGAACACCGGGGAGCTGTTTTTT.

This chain uses TRBV6-5 with TRBJ2-1; D may be TRBD1 or TRBD2 (7 bases each). The CDR3 extends over 16 amino acids. V was shortened by 4 bases and J by 2 bases, with 15 bases between the two germline ends. Germline V gives CDR1 MNHEY, CDR2 SVGAGI. CDR3 DNA sequence: TGTGCCAGCAGTTTGGGGGGGACAGACACCTACAATGAGCAGTTCTTC. Translation: CASSLGGTDTYNEQFF.

The V and J genes are TRBV7-6 and TRBJ1-6; D is uncertain. The germline V gene encodes CDR1 SGHVS and CDR2 FNYEAQ. Trimming left V 2 bases short and J 0 bases short, with 8 bases between. This CDR3 has 16 amino acids. The CDR3 loop is CASSLQDSSYNSPLHF. The CDR3 nucleotides are TGTGCCAGCAGCTTACAGGATAGCTCCTATAATTCACCCCTCCACTTT.

The chain employs TRBV6-6 and TRBJ2-7; D unresolved. This CDR3 spans 14 amino acids. CDR1 and CDR2 (germline): MNHNY, SVGAGI (reference sequence). Trimming removed 4 bases at V and 2 bases at J, with 12 bases between. CDR3 coding DNA: TGTGCCAGCAGTTCCCACTACACGGCCTACGAGCAGTACTTC. Residues: CASSSHYTAYEQYF.